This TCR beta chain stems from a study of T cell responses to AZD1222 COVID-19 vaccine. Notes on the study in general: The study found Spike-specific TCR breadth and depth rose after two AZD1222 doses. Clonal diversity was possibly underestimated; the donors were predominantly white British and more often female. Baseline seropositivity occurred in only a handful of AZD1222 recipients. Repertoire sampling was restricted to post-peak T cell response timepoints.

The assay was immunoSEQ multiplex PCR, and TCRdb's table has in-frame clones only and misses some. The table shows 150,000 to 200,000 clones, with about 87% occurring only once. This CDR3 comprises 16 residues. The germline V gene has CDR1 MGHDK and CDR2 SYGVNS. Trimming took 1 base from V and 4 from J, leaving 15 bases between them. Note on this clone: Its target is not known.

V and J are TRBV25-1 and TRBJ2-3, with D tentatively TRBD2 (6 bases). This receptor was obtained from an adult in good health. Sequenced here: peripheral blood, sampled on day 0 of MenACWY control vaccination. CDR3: CASSELGGPEADTQYF. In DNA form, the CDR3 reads TGTGCCAGCAGTGAATTAGGAGGGCCGGAGGCAGATACGCAGTATTTT.